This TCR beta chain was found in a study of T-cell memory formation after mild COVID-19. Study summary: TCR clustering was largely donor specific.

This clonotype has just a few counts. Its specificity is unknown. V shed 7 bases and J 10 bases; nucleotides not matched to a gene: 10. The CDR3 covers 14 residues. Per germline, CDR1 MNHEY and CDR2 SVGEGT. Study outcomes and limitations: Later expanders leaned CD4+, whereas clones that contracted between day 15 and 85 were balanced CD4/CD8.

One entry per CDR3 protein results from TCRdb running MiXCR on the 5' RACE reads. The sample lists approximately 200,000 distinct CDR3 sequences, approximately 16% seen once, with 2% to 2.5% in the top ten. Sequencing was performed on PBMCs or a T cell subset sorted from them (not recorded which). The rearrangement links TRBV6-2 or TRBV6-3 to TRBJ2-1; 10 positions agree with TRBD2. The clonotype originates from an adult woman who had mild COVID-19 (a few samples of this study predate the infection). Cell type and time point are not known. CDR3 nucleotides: TGTGCCAGCACCGAAAGACTAGCGGGTAGGGAGCAGTTCTTC. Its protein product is CASTERLAGREQFF.